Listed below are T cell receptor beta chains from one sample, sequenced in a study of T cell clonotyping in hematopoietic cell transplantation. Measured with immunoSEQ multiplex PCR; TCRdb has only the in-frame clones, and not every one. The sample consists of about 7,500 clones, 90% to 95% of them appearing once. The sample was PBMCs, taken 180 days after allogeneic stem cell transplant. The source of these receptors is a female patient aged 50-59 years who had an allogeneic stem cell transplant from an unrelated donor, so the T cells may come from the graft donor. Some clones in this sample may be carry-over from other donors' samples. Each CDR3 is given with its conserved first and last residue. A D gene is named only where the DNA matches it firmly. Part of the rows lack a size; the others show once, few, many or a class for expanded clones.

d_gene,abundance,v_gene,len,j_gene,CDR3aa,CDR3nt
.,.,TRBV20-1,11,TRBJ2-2,CSARGGGELFF,TGCAGTGCTAGAGGAGGCGGGGAGCTGTTTTTT
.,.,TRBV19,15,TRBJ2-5,CASSIDGAGEETQYF,TGTGCCAGTAGTATAGATGGGGCAGGGGAAGAGACCCAGTACTTC
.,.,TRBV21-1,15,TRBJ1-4,CASSIYRSTNEKLFF,TGTGCCAGCAGCATCTACAGGTCAACTAATGAAAAACTGTTTTTT
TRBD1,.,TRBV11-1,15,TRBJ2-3,CASSIDRASTDTQYF,TGTGCCAGCAGCATCGACAGGGCCTCCACAGATACGCAGTATTTT
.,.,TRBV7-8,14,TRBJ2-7,CASSEGQMFYEQYF,TGTGCCAGCAGCGAAGGACAGATGTTCTACGAGCAGTACTTC
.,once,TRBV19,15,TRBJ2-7,CASSPLMSPQEEQYF,TGTGCCAGTAGCCCATTAATGAGTCCGCAGGAGGAGCAGTACTTC
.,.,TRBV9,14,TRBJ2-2,CASSVEVTSGELFF,TGTGCCAGCAGCGTAGAAGTTACGTCAGGGGAGCTGTTTTTT
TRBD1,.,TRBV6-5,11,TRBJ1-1,CASSDRVLTFF,TGTGCCAGCTCGGACAGGGTTCTTACTTTCTTT
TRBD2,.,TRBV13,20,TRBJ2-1,CASSAKGTYNLAVSYNEQFF,TGTGCCAGCTCCGCCAAAGGGACGTACAATCTAGCGGTCTCCTACAATGAGCAGTTCTTC
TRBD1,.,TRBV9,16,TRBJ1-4,CASSGRLDRVNEKLFF,TGTGCCAGCAGCGGAAGATTGGACAGGGTAAATGAAAAACTGTTTTTT
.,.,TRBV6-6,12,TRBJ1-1,CASSARGIEAFF,TGTGCCAGCAGTGCCCGGGGGATCGAAGCTTTCTTT
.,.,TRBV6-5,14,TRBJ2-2,CASKIQGGTGELFF,TGTGCCAGCAAAATACAGGGAGGAACCGGGGAGCTGTTTTTT
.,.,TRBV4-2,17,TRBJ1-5,CASSLIQESLSNQPQHF,TGTGCCAGCAGCCTCATACAGGAGTCTCTTAGCAATCAGCCCCAGCATTTT
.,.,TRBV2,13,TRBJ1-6,CASSVDRYSPLHF,TGTGCCAGCAGTGTGGACAGATACTCACCCCTCCACTTT
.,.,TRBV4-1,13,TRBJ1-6,CASSETGYSPLHF,TGCGCCAGCAGCGAGACAGGATATTCACCCCTCCACTTT
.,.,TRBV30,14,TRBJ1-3,CAWSAGVAGNTIYF,TGTGCCTGGAGTGCAGGGGTGGCTGGAAACACCATATATTTT
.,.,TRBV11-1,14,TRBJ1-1,CASSLRNRDTEAFF,TGTGCCAGCAGCTTAAGAAACAGGGACACTGAAGCTTTCTTT
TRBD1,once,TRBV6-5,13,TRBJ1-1,CASNERGPAEAFF,TGTGCCAGCAACGAAAGGGGGCCTGCTGAAGCTTTCTTT
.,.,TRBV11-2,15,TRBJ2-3,CASSFRASLTDTQYF,TGTGCCAGCAGCTTCCGGGCTAGCCTCACAGATACGCAGTATTTT
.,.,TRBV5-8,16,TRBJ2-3,CASSLGTGSWADTQYF,TGTGCCAGCAGCTTGGGTACGGGCAGCTGGGCAGATACGCAGTATTTT
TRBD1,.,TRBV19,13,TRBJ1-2,CASSEDRADGYTF,TGTGCCAGTAGTGAGGACAGGGCGGATGGCTACACCTTC
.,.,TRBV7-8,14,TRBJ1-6,CASSLRADNSPLHF,TGTGCCAGCAGCTTAAGGGCTGATAATTCACCCCTCCACTTT